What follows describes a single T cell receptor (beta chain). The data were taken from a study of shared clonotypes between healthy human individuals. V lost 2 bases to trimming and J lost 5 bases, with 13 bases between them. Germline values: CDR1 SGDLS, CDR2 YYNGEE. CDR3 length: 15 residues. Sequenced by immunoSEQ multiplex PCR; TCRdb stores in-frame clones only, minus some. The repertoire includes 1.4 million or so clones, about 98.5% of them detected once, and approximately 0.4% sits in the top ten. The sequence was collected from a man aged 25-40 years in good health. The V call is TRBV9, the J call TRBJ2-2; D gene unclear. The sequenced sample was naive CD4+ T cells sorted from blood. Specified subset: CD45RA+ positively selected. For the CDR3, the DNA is TGTGCCAGCAGCGTGGGTGTTGGACGGACCGGGGAGCTGTTTTTT. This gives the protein CASSVGVGRTGELFF.